Following are 7 T cell receptor beta chains from one sample sequenced in a study of blood T cell repertoires in COVID-19. Using immunoSEQ multiplex PCR, the repertoire was profiled, and TCRdb retains in-frame clones only, with some absent. The data show tens of thousands of clones, approximately 86% seen once. Input material: peripheral blood. All receptors come from an older woman with acute or convalescent COVID-19.

The J gene is TRBJ2-7, the V gene TRBV5-5; 8 nucleotides match TRBD1. The CDR3 is made up of 15 amino acids. Germline V gene data show CDR1 as SGHKS and CDR2 as YYEKEE (reference sequence). V lost 5 bases and J lost 2; bases outside the gene matches: 9. CDR3 nucleotide sequence: TGTGCCAGCAGTACTCTCCAGGGGGCGACCTACGAGCAGTACTTC. Translated, it gives CASSTLQGATYEQYF.

V and J are TRBV7-2 and TRBJ2-7; 10 bases align to TRBD2. This CDR3 region has 15 residues. Germline CDR1 SGHTA, CDR2 FQGNSA. J gave up 1 base and V 4 bases, and 4 bases lay outside the gene matches. CDR3 sequence: CASSWGSGGSYEQYF. CDR3 bases: TGTGCCAGCAGCTGGGGTAGCGGGGGGTCCTACGAGCAGTACTTC.

The sample holds a few counts of this clone. This chain connects TRBV5-1 to TRBJ2-1, with D unclear. The V end was cut by 4 bases, the J end by 0 bases, with 11 bases between. Looked up from germline, CDR1 is SGHRS and CDR2 is YFSETQ. The CDR3 is 15 amino acids. The CDR3 DNA follows: TGCGCCAGCAGCGCTACAGATATCTCCTACAATGAGCAGTTCTTC. It codes for CASSATDISYNEQFF.

This sequence joins TRBV15 and TRBJ2-5; 9 bases are shared with TRBD2. V was clipped by 3 bases and J by 5 bases; unmatched bases: 4. The CDR3 contains 14 residues. From germline, CDR1 is LNHNV and CDR2 YYDKDF (reference sequence). The CDR3 sequence: CATSSRGGAETQYF. The CDR3 nucleotides read TGTGCCACCAGCAGCCGCGGGGGGGCCGAGACCCAGTACTTC.

The rearrangement links TRBV6-1 to TRBJ1-2; D call uncertain. V dropped 2 bases and J dropped 4 bases, with 8 bases sitting between them. The CDR3 covers 13 residues. Germline values: CDR1 MNHNS, CDR2 SASEGT. The CDR3 nucleotides read TGTGCCAGCAGTGAATACCTCAGCTATGGCTACACCTTC. Its protein is CASSEYLSYGYTF.

This clone was observed a few times. This chain connects TRBV6-5 to TRBJ1-1; D gene unclear. Deletions cut 10 bases from V and 5 bases from J, with 11 bases between. Germline V CDR1 and CDR2: MNHEY, SVGAGI. The CDR3 is made up of 11 amino acids. The CDR3 is CATSRWTEAFF. In nucleotides, the CDR3 is TGTGCCACTTCGCGCTGGACTGAAGCTTTCTTT.

The rearrangement joins TRBV4-2 to TRBJ2-1; 8 nucleotides agree with TRBD2. This CDR3 spans 15 amino acids. The germline V gene has CDR1 LGHNA and CDR2 YNFKEQ. J lost 8 bases, V lost 1 base, and 7 bases had no gene match. CDR3 in DNA: TGTGCCAGCAGCCAAGCGGGACTAGGTGGGGATGAGCAGTTCTTC. It is translated as CASSQAGLGGDEQFF.